This is a list of T cell receptor beta chains from one sample in a study of shared clonotypes between healthy human individuals. Clones were read by immunoSEQ multiplex PCR, and TCRdb kept only the in-frame ones, dropping some. Here the sample spans 550,000 to 700,000 clones, about 80% being singletons. What was sequenced was memory CD4+ T cells sorted from blood. The receptors were gathered from a woman in her twenties or thirties in good health. CDR3s include the opening cysteine and the closing phenylalanine or tryptophan. A D gene is named only where the DNA matches it firmly. Some rows have no size entry. The others give once, few or many, or a class for an expanded clone.

V gene	J gene	clone size	D gene	CDR3 DNA	CDR3 protein
TRBV6-1	TRBJ2-7	.	TRBD1	TGTGCCAGCAGTGACGGACAGGGGGTCTACGAGCAGTACTTC	CASSDGQGVYEQYF
TRBV28	TRBJ2-1	.	.	TGTGCCAGCAGTTTCTCAGGAAACAATGAGCAGTTCTTC	CASSFSGNNEQFF
TRBV5-1	TRBJ1-4	.	.	TGCGCCAGCAGCCTAGGGGACACTTTGAATGAAAAACTGTTTTTT	CASSLGDTLNEKLFF
TRBV28	TRBJ1-5	.	.	TGTGCCAGCAGTCTTAGGAGCAATCAGCCCCAGCATTTT	CASSLRSNQPQHF
TRBV10-1	TRBJ2-2	.	.	TGCGCCAGCAGTGGCCAGGGATGGGGCACCGGGGAGCTGTTTTTT	CASSGQGWGTGELFF
TRBV9	TRBJ2-2	many	.	TGTGCCAGCAGCGTAGGGAGCGACCACAACACCGGGGAGCTGTTTTTT	CASSVGSDHNTGELFF
TRBV13	TRBJ2-6	.	.	TGTGCCAGCAGCTTAGTTGGGGAGGCAGCGCGAACTGGGGCCAACGTCCTGACTTTC	CASSLVGEAARTGANVLTF
TRBV7-9	TRBJ2-3	once	TRBD1	TGTGCCAGCAGCCAGGGACAGGGTGCCGATACGCAGTATTTT	CASSQGQGADTQYF
TRBV7-9	TRBJ2-2	.	TRBD1	TGTGCCAGCGGGACCTACAGGGGGCCTCGCGGGGAGCTGTTTTTT	CASGTYRGPRGELFF
TRBV6-4	TRBJ2-3	.	.	TGTGCCAGCAGTGACTCGAATCTCGCGGCCACAGATACGCAGTATTTT	CASSDSNLAATDTQYF
TRBV11-2	TRBJ2-1	.	.	TGTGCCAGCAGCTTCAACTGGAACAATGAGCAGTTCTTC	CASSFNWNNEQFF
TRBV2	TRBJ1-2	once	TRBD1	TGTGCCAGCAGTACGGGACAGAGATATGGCTACACCTTC	CASSTGQRYGYTF
TRBV2	TRBJ2-6	.	.	TGTGCCAGCAGTGAAAGGCCTGGGGCCAACGTCCTGACTTTC	CASSERPGANVLTF
TRBV30	TRBJ1-2	.	TRBD1	TGTGCCTGGAGAGACAGCAGGGACAGGGAGTATGGCTACACCTTC	CAWRDSRDREYGYTF
TRBV27	TRBJ1-2	.	.	TGTGCCAGCAGCAGAGAGGGTCGGGGGTACGGCTACACCTTC	CASSREGRGYGYTF